Listed below are T cell receptor beta chains from one sample, sequenced in a study of CD8 T cells in Susac syndrome. Via MiXCR, TCRdb re-called the immunoSEQ multiplex PCR reads, giving one row per CDR3 protein. The sample lists 250,000 to 300,000 distinct CDR3 sequences, around 85% occurring once. The sequencing sample was made of CD8+ T cells from PBMCs. The receptors originated from a human donor with multiple sclerosis. The CDR3 runs from the conserved cysteine through the conserved F or W. The order of the fields is J gene, V gene, CDR3 protein.

TRBJ1-1,TRBV20-1,CSARDLGTGKEAFF
TRBJ1-5,TRBV6-5,CASSPDSSNQPQHF
TRBJ1-1,TRBV19,CASSTWTFSEAFF
TRBJ2-1,TRBV24-1,CATSDRNEQFF
TRBJ1-1,TRBV30,CAWTSGGTTEAFF
TRBJ1-2,TRBV19,CAGSPGPGYGYTF
TRBJ2-7,TRBV19,CASSVGAPYEQYF
TRBJ2-1,TRBV14,CASSQLQGAGNEQFF
TRBJ2-5,TRBV19,CASSNRAGGLGETQYF
TRBJ1-1,TRBV19,CASSTGTPHTEAFF
TRBJ2-4,TRBV7-8,CASSLEPGAKNIQYF
TRBJ2-1,TRBV12-3/TRBV12-4,CASRSRDIAIPGEQFF
TRBJ1-1,TRBV30,CAWSVDYGTEAFF
TRBJ1-5,TRBV28,CASSIQFNQPQHF
TRBJ2-5,TRBV27,CASSSQTSGAETQYF
TRBJ1-1,TRBV27,CASSLSWTGVTEAFF
TRBJ1-3,TRBV4-3,CASSQEKVAGNTIYF
TRBJ2-7,TRBV4-1,CASSYSYSGAYEQYF
TRBJ1-3,TRBV30,CARAQSSGNTIYF
TRBJ2-1,TRBV13,CASSLNQRENEQFF
TRBJ2-7,TRBV4-2,CASSQDTGGSSYEQYF
TRBJ1-3,TRBV28,CASSLPALLSGNTIYF
TRBJ2-7,TRBV5-6,CASSLRGHEQYF
TRBJ2-7,TRBV19,CASSIQDTGEQYF
TRBJ2-1,TRBV5-4,CAGGPSDEQFF
TRBJ2-1,TRBV27,CASSLGGTRNEQFF
TRBJ2-2,TRBV4-1,CASSQDRTSGELFF
TRBJ2-1,TRBV12-3/TRBV12-4,CASSGPGTSYNEQFF
TRBJ2-7,TRBV11-2,CASSLVAVSSYEQYF
TRBJ1-5,TRBV20-1,CSASPTGYNQPQHF
TRBJ1-2,TRBV6-5,CASSYSGAGPKTF
TRBJ2-7,TRBV28,CASSYGTDRFSYEQYF
TRBJ2-1,TRBV28,CASSALGADNEQFF
TRBJ1-5,TRBV10-3,CAISDRGVRNQPQHF
TRBJ2-7,TRBV28,CASRVPGRAYEQYF
TRBJ2-1,TRBV27,CASGQGDWNEQFF
TRBJ1-1,TRBV28,CASSPGTGDTEAFF
TRBJ2-7,TRBV11-2,CASSFGGSGYEQYF
TRBJ1-1,TRBV4-2,CASSQIVGHNTEAFF
TRBJ2-7,TRBV28,CASSLGRVHEQYF
TRBJ1-1,TRBV19,CASSISTNTEAFF
TRBJ1-2,TRBV29-1,CSVAGRNYGYTF
TRBJ2-7,TRBV4-3,CASSPSRGSSYEQYF
TRBJ2-7,TRBV28,CASSLVVGTVVGQYF
TRBJ1-1,TRBV6-5,CASSYTRTRTEAFF
TRBJ2-2,TRBV4-3,CASSQEGRGLTGELFF
TRBJ2-1,TRBV7-8,CASSLFIGQEYNEQFF
TRBJ2-1,TRBV12-3/TRBV12-4,CASSATSGRYGWRSGEQFF
TRBJ2-7,TRBV5-1,CASSSLPRELGAADYEQYF
TRBJ1-1,TRBV7-9,CASSGKGPGTEAFF
TRBJ1-1,TRBV3-1,CASSQGQTVDTEAFF
TRBJ2-2,TRBV24-1,CATSDSEGPSNTGELFF
TRBJ2-7,TRBV7-2,CASSYLAGGAYEQYF